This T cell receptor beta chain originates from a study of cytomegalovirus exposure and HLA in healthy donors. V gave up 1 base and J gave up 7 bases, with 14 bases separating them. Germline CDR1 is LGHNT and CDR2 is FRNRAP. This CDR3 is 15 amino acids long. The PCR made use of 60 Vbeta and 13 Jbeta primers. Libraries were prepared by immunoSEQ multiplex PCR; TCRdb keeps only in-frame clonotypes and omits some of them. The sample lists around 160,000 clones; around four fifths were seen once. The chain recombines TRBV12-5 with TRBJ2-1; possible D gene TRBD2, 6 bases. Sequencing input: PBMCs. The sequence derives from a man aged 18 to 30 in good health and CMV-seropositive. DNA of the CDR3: TGTGCTAGTGGTTTGGCCTGGGGGGATTTGAATGAGCAGTTCTTC. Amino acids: CASGLAWGDLNEQFF.